This entry describes one T cell receptor (beta chain). This clonotype has a count of ten or more. Per-nucleotide qualities are absent, and no much larger clonotype sits a single base away. This specimen comes from a study of T cells after yellow fever vaccination (dated by TCRdb to about 2019). For the wider study: Memory subsets (EM, EMRA, CM and Tscm) were sorted on a BD FACS Aria III using CD3, CD45RA, CCR7 and CD95 staining. Two healthy male donors, one aged 18 to 30 and one aged 30 to 40 years, were included in the cohort. Sorting of memory subsets took place on days 0, 15 and 45 and at 18 months after primary vaccination, as well as on days 0, 15 and 45 after the 30-year booster. The SMART-Seq v4 Ultra Low Input RNA kit was used to prepare libraries from fractions with low cell numbers. Blood was drawn at multiple timepoints before and after primary and secondary immunization, with bulk PBMC replicates and cell subsets isolated. To follow T-cell clones before and after both primary and booster YFV17D yellow fever vaccination, bulk TCR alpha and beta repertoires underwent longitudinal sequencing.

Taken from cysteine to phenylalanine, the CDR3 has 14 residues. CDR3 DNA only is kept here, 42 bases in frame from base 1. The germline ends are 11 bases apart after V is trimmed by 1 base and J by 8 bases. The germline V gene encodes CDR1 MGHRA and CDR2 YSYEKL. What the authors observed across the whole study: Only a couple of donors were included in the study, so the extent to which the findings can be generalized is limited. After the booster, most of the clones that had expanded following primary vaccination were detected again (96% of CD4 and more than 85% of CD8), which suggests that memory was broadly maintained. In the sorted memory subsets on day 0, nearly all vaccine-responding clonotypes were below the level of detection. The secondary T-cell response was found to be weaker but faster than the primary response, with a peak reached on day 5 rather than on day 15. A small fraction of clonotypes appeared in both the CD4 and CD8 compartments, likely as a result of convergent recombination. Computational filtering was required because FACS-sorted repertoires could contain abundant contaminating clonotypes from the bulk population.

TCR cDNA was synthesized by 5'RACE template switching, which introduced a universal primer site and unique molecular identifiers. Priming of cDNA synthesis was performed from both the TCR alpha and TCR beta constant segments. Libraries were amplified in two PCR steps, with sample barcodes and sequencing adapters added in the second step. Sequencing of libraries was done on Illumina HiSeq 2500 (2x100 bp) or NovaSeq (2x150 bp). The published analysis was carried out like this. Demultiplexing of reads and collapsing into UMI consensus sequences were performed with MIGEC, and V(D)J alignment was carried out with MiXCR. Vaccine-responding clonotypes were identified with edgeR using replicate PBMC samples, with FDR below 0.01 and a log2 fold change above 5 up to day 15 being required. CD4 or CD8 identity was assigned to each bulk clonotype according to whether the clonotype was present at higher abundance in the sequenced CD4 repertoire or the sequenced CD8 repertoire. To estimate the distribution of each clone across memory phenotypes, clonotype frequencies in memory subsets were weighted by FACS-sorted cell numbers. TCRdb's own reprocessing of the public reads used fastp at Q25 and MiXCR and kept productive beta chains. For every CDR3 protein sequence, its rows merge into one entry that carries the most common genes and DNA. TCRdb's processing, not the authors', yielded these V and J calls. The sample contains around 26,000 distinct CDR3 sequences, less than 3.5% of them found a single time. The top ten clonotypes cover 0.98% of the sample.

The sample's treatment or condition, from its label and the paper: live attenuated yellow fever vaccine strain. PBMCs were isolated from peripheral blood using a standard Ficoll-Paque protocol. RNA from sorted memory subsets was extracted with the RNeasy Micro Kit. The sequence came from a man aged 18 to 29 who received the YFV17D yellow fever vaccine. This specimen consisted of PBMCs, either bulk or a sorted T-cell subset (CD4+, CD8+, memory, or dextramer-sorted; not recorded which), obtained roughly 47 days after the first yellow fever vaccination. The chain uses TRBV4-1 and TRBJ1-4; the D gene is perhaps TRBD1, on 5 matching bases. For the CDR3, the sequence is CASSQVQGEEKLFF. In nucleotide form, the sequence is TGCGCCAGCAGCCAAGTTCAAGGGGAGGAAAAACTGTTTTTT.